The 29 T cell receptor beta chains below were found in one sample sequenced in a study of patients and donors after allogeneic stem cell transplantation. TCRdb recomputed calls from the RT-PCR reads with MiXCR, one row per CDR3 protein. The sample lists under 170,000 distinct CDR3 sequences; about two fifths were seen once. The sequencing sample was made of blood, either unsorted or a sorted T cell fraction (not recorded which). The receptors here all came from a human donor who was either an allogeneic HSCT recipient or a stem cell or donor lymphocyte infusion donor (not recorded which). It is not recorded whose cells these are; they may come from a transplant donor.

This clonotype was seen a handful of times. The CDR3 sequence: CAIESSGNTIYF. The CDR3, as DNA: TGTGCCATCGAAAGCTCTGGAAACACCATATATTTT. The V gene is TRBV10-3, the J gene TRBJ1-3; D is ambiguous. The CDR3 covers 12 residues. The germline V and J ends were trimmed by 8 bases and 0 bases, with 5 bases remaining between them. The germline CDR1 and CDR2 sequences are ENHRY and SYGVKD.

The chain joins TRBV10-3 to TRBJ1-1; possibly TRBD1 for D (6 bases). The V and J ends lost 3 bases and 5 bases respectively, with 10 bases between them. CDR1 ENHRY and CDR2 SYGVKD come from the germline V gene. CDR3 length: 13 residues. As DNA, the CDR3 is TGTGCCATCAGTGACCAGGGGCGAACTGAAGCTTTCTTT. It translates to CAISDQGRTEAFF.

This clonotype was seen more than once but under ten times. V and J are TRBV4-1 and TRBJ1-3; D not resolved. Germline V gives CDR1 MGHRA, CDR2 YSYEKL. The CDR3 spans 17 residues. V was trimmed by 1 base and J by 0 bases, leaving 13 bases between them. The CDR3 bases are TGCGCCAGCAGCCAAGGCCCTGCAATGGGCTCTGGAAACACCATATATTTT. This gives the protein CASSQGPAMGSGNTIYF.

The genes are TRBV12-3 or TRBV12-4 and TRBJ1-5; a possible D gene is TRBD1 (5 bases). V was pared by 6 bases and J by 0 bases, with 15 bases between. The CDR3 loop spans 16 amino acids. The CDR3 coding sequence is TGTGCCAGCAGGCTCAGCCGGGGGTATAGCAATCAGCCCCAGCATTTT. Translated: CASRLSRGYSNQPQHF.

This rearrangement joins TRBV5-1 to TRBJ1-4; TRBD1 matches at 9 bases. Unmatched junction bases numbered 6, after V lost 4 bases and J lost 5 bases. This CDR3 region has 15 residues. Germline V gives CDR1 SGHRS, CDR2 YFSETQ. The CDR3 DNA reads TGCGCCAGCAGCCTGGGGGACAGGGACAATGAAAAACTGTTTTTT. This codes for CASSLGDRDNEKLFF.

The gene calls are TRBV10-3 and TRBJ1-6; no definite D call. CDR3 length: 16 residues. Germline-derived CDR1 and CDR2 are ENHRY and SYGVKD. Trimming took off 4 bases at V and 7 bases at J, with 17 bases between the two ends. CDR3 in amino acids: CAISGNPAPENSPLHF. CDR3 DNA sequence: TGTGCCATCAGTGGGAATCCAGCCCCGGAGAATTCACCCCTCCACTTT.

This clonotype was counted between two and nine times. The chain has TRBV7-6 and TRBJ1-3; 9 bases align to TRBD1. V was clipped by 3 bases and J by 3 bases; unmatched bases: 9. Germline CDR1 reads SGHVS; CDR2 reads FNYEAQ. CDR3 length equals 17 residues. The CDR3 nucleotides are TGTGCCAGCAGCTTCTTAGGGGACAGGGCACTTGGAAACACCATATATTTT. Its protein is CASSFLGDRALGNTIYF.

The V and J genes are TRBV29-1 and TRBJ2-5; tentative D call: TRBD1 (6 bases). The CDR3 covers 12 residues. Germline V CDR1 and CDR2: SQVTM, ANQGSEA. Between the trimmed V and J ends, which lost 7 bases and 7 bases, there was a span of 16 bases. DNA of the CDR3: TGCAGCGCCCCGACAGGTCCAGGGACCCAGTACTTC. Its translation is CSAPTGPGTQYF.

The chain uses TRBV28 and TRBJ1-3; 7 bases fit TRBD1. The junction had 7 bases not matched to a gene; V was cut back by 5 bases and J by 0 bases. Germline assignment: CDR1 MDHEN and CDR2 SYDVKM. The CDR3 spans 16 residues. The CDR3 loop reads CASSIGTAFSGNTIYF. In nucleotides, the CDR3 is TGTGCCAGCAGTATCGGGACAGCCTTCTCTGGAAACACCATATATTTT.

The chain has TRBV28 and TRBJ1-4; weak D call: TRBD1 (5 bases). Trimming stripped 6 bases from V and 8 bases from J, with 19 bases between. This CDR3 spans 15 amino acids. CDR1 is MDHEN and CDR2 is SYDVKM in the germline V gene. As DNA, the CDR3 is TGTGCCAGCAGGACCCTAATAAGGGGCTTGGAAAAACTGTTTTTT. The encoded protein is CASRTLIRGLEKLFF.

V and J are TRBV28 and TRBJ2-3, with D tentatively TRBD2 (5 bases). The CDR3 loop spans 14 amino acids. Trimming stripped 6 bases from V and 1 base from J, with 11 bases between. Germline CDR1 and CDR2: MDHEN and SYDVKM. Here the CDR3 DNA reads TGTGCCAGCAGCCCACCCGGGGGCACAGATACGCAGTATTTT. Protein: CASSPPGGTDTQYF.

This chain uses TRBV20-1 with TRBJ2-1; D is unclear. This CDR3 contains 10 residues. Germline V gene sequence: CDR1 DFQATT, CDR2 SNEGSKA (reference sequence). The V and J ends lost 7 bases and 8 bases respectively, with 9 bases between them. CDR3 DNA: TGCAGTGGCGATATAGATGAGCAGTTCTTC. Amino acid sequence: CSGDIDEQFF.

The chain couples TRBV24-1 to TRBJ1-5; D perhaps matches TRBD1 (5 bases). V gave up 4 bases and J gave up 5 bases, with 14 bases separating them. The CDR3 sequence is 15 residues long. In germline, CDR1 is KGHDR, CDR2 SFDVKD. CDR3: CATSDAGGRDQPQHF. DNA of the CDR3: TGTGCCACCAGTGACGCGGGGGGAAGGGATCAGCCCCAGCATTTT.

The J gene is TRBJ1-1, the V gene TRBV7-3; 7 nucleotides line up with TRBD1. Trimming cost V 2 bases and J 6 bases; bases outside gene matches: 21. Germline V gives CDR1 SGHTA, CDR2 FQGTGA. The CDR3 is made up of 19 amino acids. CDR3 residues: CASSLFPRGPHIVESEAFF. The CDR3 bases are TGTGCCAGCAGCTTATTTCCGAGGGGGCCCCATATCGTCGAGTCTGAAGCTTTCTTT.

The chain employs TRBV5-1 and TRBJ2-3; 9 bases are a match to TRBD1. Losses at the gene ends were 4 bases for V and 4 bases for J; bases not matched to a gene: 7. The CDR3 has 15 residues. Germline V gene lookup returns CDR1 SGHRS and CDR2 YFSETQ. This chain's CDR3 is CASSRGDREADTQYF. The DNA of the CDR3 is TGCGCCAGCAGCAGGGGGGACAGGGAGGCAGATACGCAGTATTTT.

This clonotype was seen a few times. The chain joins TRBV3-1 to TRBJ2-3, with D perhaps being TRBD1 or TRBD2 (5 bases each). Trimming cost V 1 base and J 0 bases, with 8 bases left between them. Germline V gene sequence: CDR1 LGHDT, CDR2 YNNKEL (reference sequence). CDR3 length equals 15 residues. The CDR3 coding sequence is TGTGCCAGCAGCCAAGTGGGGGAGAGCACAGATACGCAGTATTTT. Its protein product is CASSQVGESTDTQYF.

The sample holds one count of this clonotype. J is TRBJ1-1 and V is TRBV10-3, with 7 bases matching TRBD1. Germline V gene lookup returns CDR1 ENHRY and CDR2 SYGVKD. The CDR3 runs to 16 residues. With 0 bases clipped from V and 0 bases from J, the junction kept 4 bases outside the gene matches. CDR3 protein: CAISESRTGLNTEAFF. CDR3 DNA: TGTGCCATCAGTGAGTCCAGGACAGGCTTGAACACTGAAGCTTTCTTT.

There are a few counts of this clonotype. The rearrangement links TRBV12-3 or TRBV12-4 to TRBJ1-5; tentative D call: TRBD1 (5 bases). This CDR3 region has 15 residues. V lost 5 bases and J lost 4, with 15 bases in between. The DNA of the CDR3 is TGTGCCAGCAGTCCCCGGGGGGATGGGAATCAGCCCCAGCATTTT. Translation gives CASSPRGDGNQPQHF.

V gene TRBV6-2 or TRBV6-3 combines with J gene TRBJ2-3; D unresolved. The CDR3 is 14 residues long. V lost 0 bases and J 1 base, leaving 5 bases between the germline ends. The germline gives CDR1 MNHEY, CDR2 SVGEGT. CDR3 loop: CASSYSKRTDTQYF. The CDR3, as DNA: TGTGCCAGCAGTTACTCGAAGCGCACAGATACGCAGTATTTT.

The sample holds a few counts of this clonotype. The chain has TRBV20-1 and TRBJ1-4; a possible D gene is TRBD1 (5 bases). The CDR3 contains 12 residues. The V end was cut by 6 bases, the J end by 3 bases, with 8 bases between. Germline values: CDR1 DFQATT, CDR2 SNEGSKA (reference sequence). CDR3 amino acids: CSAGGANEKLFF. The CDR3, as DNA: TGCAGTGCGGGGGGGGCTAATGAAAAACTGTTTTTT.

As regards this clonotype: An end of the junction does not agree with germline; a read error may underlie this. The chain carries TRBV7-7 and TRBJ2-1, with D unclear. Germline CDR1 and CDR2: SSHAT and FNYEAQ (reference sequence). The CDR3 totals 13 residues. CDR3 sequence: CASSSPPYNEQFF. CDR3 sequence (DNA): TGTGCTAGCAGCTCCCCTCCATACAATGAGCAGTTCTTC.

The gene calls are TRBV28 and TRBJ1-1; the D gene is possibly TRBD1 (6 bases). V was pared by 5 bases and J by 4 bases, with 14 bases between. CDR1 MDHEN and CDR2 SYDVKM come from the germline V gene. The CDR3 is 14 residues long. The DNA of the CDR3 is TGTGCCAGCAGTCATCCCAGGGGTCCCACTGAAGCTTTCTTT. As protein: CASSHPRGPTEAFF.

This clonotype has more than one count but fewer than ten. The genes are TRBV20-1 and TRBJ2-3, with a weak D call TRBD2 (5 bases). CDR1 and CDR2 (germline): DFQATT, SNEGSKA (reference sequence). V gave up 3 bases and J gave up 9 bases, with 13 bases separating them. This CDR3 contains 12 residues. The CDR3 coding sequence is TGCAGTGCTAGCTTCCGGGGATTAACGCAGTATTTT. Protein product: CSASFRGLTQYF.

The CDR3 sequence: CSASRENTEAFF. CDR3 sequence (DNA): TGCAGTGCTTCAAGGGAGAACACTGAAGCTTTCTTT. The rearrangement links TRBV20-1 to TRBJ1-1; D is uncertain. Germline V gives CDR1 DFQATT, CDR2 SNEGSKA (reference sequence). V was trimmed by 5 bases and J by 1 base, leaving 8 bases between them. CDR3 length: 12 residues.

This clonotype was seen more than once but under ten times. The chain recombines TRBV12-3 or TRBV12-4 with TRBJ1-4; D call uncertain. The CDR3 is 14 amino acids. V lost 3 bases and J 5 bases, leaving 10 bases between the germline ends. The CDR3 loop reads CASSFGVGNEKLFF. As DNA, the CDR3 is TGTGCCAGCAGTTTCGGGGTGGGCAATGAAAAACTGTTTTTT.

There are a few counts of this clonotype. CDR3 residues: CASSTNRGQGYTF. The DNA of the CDR3 is TGTGCCAGCTCTACTAACAGGGGGCAAGGCTACACCTTC. The chain has TRBV7-6 and TRBJ1-2; 9 bases match TRBD1. This CDR3 contains 13 residues. Germline V gene data show CDR1 as SGHVS and CDR2 as FNYEAQ. V shed 8 bases and J 8 bases; nucleotides not matched to a gene: 9.

There are a few counts of this clonotype. The chain carries TRBV5-5 and TRBJ1-4; D remains unclear. Trimming cost V 1 base and J 3 bases, with 7 bases left between them. CDR3 length equals 14 residues. CDR1 SGHKS and CDR2 YYEKEE come from the germline V gene (reference sequence). CDR3 protein: CASSLTSANEKLFF. CDR3 nucleotides: TGTGCCAGCAGCTTGACGTCGGCTAATGAAAAACTGTTTTTT.

Only a few counts were recorded for this clonotype. V and J are TRBV20-1 and TRBJ1-1; TRBD1 might be the D (6 bases). The V gene lost 3 bases and the J gene lost 4 bases, with 24 bases spanning the gap. This CDR3 comprises 17 residues. Germline assignment: CDR1 DFQATT and CDR2 SNEGSKA (reference sequence). In DNA, the CDR3 is TGCAGTGCTAGCTCCGTGTCTTGGGGGCCACAGGGCACTGAAGCTTTCTTT. This gives the protein CSASSVSWGPQGTEAFF.

This clonotype was counted between two and nine times. The chain is built from TRBV25-1 and TRBJ1-3, with D perhaps matching TRBD1 (5 bases). The germline V gene has CDR1 MGHDK and CDR2 SYGVNS. The CDR3 has 16 amino acids. V lost 4 bases and J 2 bases, leaving 15 bases between the germline ends. This CDR3 is CASSALGAGPGNTIYF. The CDR3 DNA follows: TGTGCCAGCAGTGCCTTAGGGGCCGGTCCTGGAAACACCATATATTTT.